One and the same sample provided the 3 T cell receptor beta chains below, sequenced in a study of tumor and adjacent non-tumor tissue in lung cancer. This sample's RNA came from whole unsorted tissue. More than 3 cm separated this lung sample from the edge of the tumor. Three rounds of nested PCR, following a modified ARM-PCR protocol, produced the TCRbeta library. Each CDR3 protein gets one entry after TCRdb re-called the multiplex PCR reads with MiXCR. Altogether 70,000 to 90,000 distinct CDR3 sequences are present, roughly 80% being singletons, with the ten largest covering about half. Specimen: distant non-tumor lung tissue. The receptors come from a man aged 60 to 75 with non-small cell lung cancer.

As regards this clonotype: This CDR3 is missing its conserved last phenylalanine or tryptophan, likely due to a read error. No DNA is shown, since the ends of the CDR3 on it are uncertain; the CDR3 is the one TCRdb lists. The V and J genes are TRBV12-3 or TRBV12-4 and TRBJ2-5; the table's D call TRBD2 went unverified against the DNA. The CDR3 spans 14 residues, counting both ends. The CDR3 sequence is CASSLPSTQETWYC.

Notes on this clonotype: This CDR3 is missing its conserved last phenylalanine or tryptophan, likely due to a read error. The chain has TRBV6-5 and TRBJ1-1; no reliable D call. This CDR3 region has 12 residues. Germline CDR1 MNHEY, CDR2 SVGAGI. Deletions cut 8 bases from V and 8 bases from J, with 15 bases between. The CDR3 reads CASSAYGVEAFI. CDR3 DNA sequence: TGTGCCAGCTCCGCTTATGGCGTGGAAGCTTTCATA.

Notes on this clonotype: Germline and junction disagree at one end, which may indicate a read error. The rearrangement uses TRBV4-1 and TRBJ1-2, with D maybe TRBD1 (5 bases). Germline loops: CDR1 MGHRA, CDR2 YSYEKL. CDR3 length equals 15 residues. DNA for the CDR3: TGCGTCAGCAACCAAGGCCGGGGACCTAAATATGGCTACACCTTC. Translation gives CVSNQGRGPKYGYTF.